What follows are 20 T cell receptor beta chains derived from one specimen sequenced in a study of Tregs in tolerant kidney transplant recipients. Clones were sequenced by immunoSEQ multiplex PCR, and TCRdb holds only the in-frame ones, with some missing. The data show some 240,000 clones, more than 65% seen once. Sequenced sample: CD4+ T cells from blood. All receptors derive from a human donor in good health.

The rearrangement links TRBV5-1 to TRBJ2-1; tentative D call: TRBD2 (5 bases). The CDR3 spans 14 residues. V shed 1 base and J shed 4 bases, with 9 bases lying between them. Germline V CDR1 and CDR2: SGHRS, YFSETQ. The DNA for the CDR3 is TGCGCCAGCAGCTTGAATACTAGATACAATGAGCAGTTCTTC. It specifies CASSLNTRYNEQFF.

This chain links TRBV11-2 with TRBJ2-5; 10 nucleotides align to TRBD2. This CDR3 is built from 16 residues. Unmatched junction bases numbered 9, after V lost 4 bases and J lost 4 bases. Per the germline V gene, CDR1 is SGHAT and CDR2 is FQNNGV. Here the CDR3 reads CASSSLSGRAIETQYF. As DNA, the CDR3 is TGTGCCAGCAGCTCCCTAAGCGGGAGGGCCATAGAGACCCAGTACTTC.

V is TRBV27 and J is TRBJ1-2; 7 bases map to TRBD1. The V and J ends lost 5 bases and 7 bases, in that order; junction bases with no gene match: 13. This CDR3 spans 15 amino acids. From germline, CDR1 is MNHEY and CDR2 SMNVEV (reference sequence). CDR3 protein: CASSPRQGRDRGYTF. CDR3 bases: TGTGCCAGCAGTCCAAGACAGGGAAGAGATCGTGGCTACACCTTC.

The chain has TRBV2 and TRBJ1-1; D gene uncertain. The germline V and J ends were trimmed by 4 bases and 11 bases, with 11 bases remaining between them. The CDR3 is made up of 11 amino acids. Germline CDR1 reads SNHLY; CDR2 reads FYNNEI. CDR3 bases: TGTGCCAGCAGTGTCGGAGTTGTGGCTTTCTTT. Its protein is CASSVGVVAFF.

The chain carries TRBV6-1 and TRBJ1-3; D is ambiguous. The CDR3 loop spans 15 amino acids. Germline values: CDR1 MNHNS, CDR2 SASEGT. Trimming left V 6 bases short and J 2 bases short, with 14 bases between. The CDR3 reads CASRGAHSTGNTIYF. The CDR3 coding sequence is TGTGCCAGCAGGGGAGCTCACTCTACTGGAAACACCATATATTTT.

This sequence joins TRBV9 and TRBJ2-3; the match to TRBD2 covers 9 bases. The V gene end was trimmed by 1 base and the J gene end by 3 bases; junction bases not matched to a gene: 3. Germline assignment: CDR1 SGDLS and CDR2 YYNGEE. The length of the CDR3 is 15 residues. CDR3 in DNA: TGTGCCAGCAGCGTACGCGGGAGGGGGACAGATACGCAGTATTTT. Translation gives CASSVRGRGTDTQYF.

The chain carries TRBV6-5 and TRBJ1-4; tentative D call: TRBD1 (5 bases). Per the germline V gene, CDR1 is MNHEY and CDR2 is SVGAGI. V dropped 4 bases and J dropped 7 bases, with 7 bases sitting between them. The CDR3 is 12 residues long. The CDR3, as DNA: TGTGCCAGCAGTTGGGGCGGTGAAAAACTGTTTTTT. Its protein is CASSWGGEKLFF.

The chain has TRBV12-5 and TRBJ2-3; maybe TRBD2 (6 bases). CDR1 is LGHNT, CDR2 FRNRAP, per germline. Trimming removed 0 bases at V and 0 bases at J, with 10 bases between. The CDR3 has 16 residues. The CDR3 region is CASGLVRGGSTDTQYF. Written as DNA, the CDR3 is TGTGCTAGTGGTTTGGTAAGGGGAGGAAGCACAGATACGCAGTATTTT.

The rearrangement uses TRBV11-2 and TRBJ2-3, with 8 positions matching TRBD2. The CDR3 spans 16 residues. The V and J ends lost 5 bases and 1 base, in that order; junction bases with no gene match: 8. Germline CDR1 reads SGHAT; CDR2 reads FQNNGV. CDR3 region: CASSKLAALGTDTQYF. The CDR3 DNA sequence: TGTGCCAGCAGCAAACTAGCGGCCCTGGGCACAGATACGCAGTATTTT.

V usage is TRBV2 and J usage is TRBJ1-4; D call uncertain. Trimming took off 5 bases at V and 5 bases at J, with 9 bases between the two ends. CDR1 is SNHLY, CDR2 FYNNEI, per germline. The CDR3 totals 13 residues. The CDR3 is CASSPQTNEKLFF. DNA for the CDR3: TGTGCCAGCAGTCCTCAGACAAATGAAAAACTGTTTTTT.

The V gene is TRBV2, the J gene TRBJ2-5; 7 nucleotides line up with TRBD1. The CDR3 is 14 amino acids. The junction had 3 bases not matched to a gene; V was cut back by 4 bases and J by 1 base. Germline assignment: CDR1 SNHLY and CDR2 FYNNEI. The CDR3 loop is CASSVQGPQETQYF. The CDR3 coding sequence is TGTGCCAGCAGTGTACAGGGGCCCCAAGAGACCCAGTACTTC.

This clone showed up just once. The chain carries TRBV5-1 and TRBJ2-5; TRBD2 matches at 12 bases. CDR1 and CDR2 (germline): SGHRS, YFSETQ. The CDR3 runs 17 residues. V lost 3 bases, J lost 2 bases, and 8 bases stayed unmatched. CDR3 sequence (DNA): TGCGCCAGCAGCTCTGGGTTTCTAGCGGGGGGGCAAGAGACCCAGTACTTC. It specifies CASSSGFLAGGQETQYF.

The genes are TRBV18 and TRBJ1-5; the D gene is possibly TRBD1 (5 bases). Between the trimmed V and J ends, which lost 4 bases and 8 bases, there was a span of 9 bases. The CDR3 is made up of 12 amino acids. CDR1 is KGHSH, CDR2 LQKENI, per germline. Here the CDR3 DNA reads TGTGCCAGCTCACAGGGGAAGGAGCCCCAGCATTTT. Its translation is CASSQGKEPQHF. Full variable domain (missing parts from reference TRBV18 and TRBJ1-5): NAGVMQNPRHLVRRRGQEARLRCSPMKGHSHVYWYRQLPEEGLKFMVYLQKENIIDESGMPKERFSAEFPKEGPSILRIQQVVRGDSAAYFCASSQGKEPQHFGDGTRLSIL.

The rearrangement joins TRBV11-2 to TRBJ2-1, with 8 bases fitting TRBD1. CDR1 and CDR2 (germline): SGHAT, FQNNGV. The CDR3 is 15 amino acids. V dropped 6 bases and J dropped 5; count of bases not matched to a gene: 9. CDR3 residues: CASSYLDRGNNEQFF. As DNA, the CDR3 is TGTGCCAGCAGTTATCTCGACAGGGGAAACAATGAGCAGTTCTTC.

V gene TRBV5-1 combines with J gene TRBJ1-2, with D unclear. Germline V gene data show CDR1 as SGHRS and CDR2 as YFSETQ. This CDR3 comprises 13 residues. Trimming removed 4 bases at V and 2 bases at J, with 9 bases between. DNA of the CDR3: TGCGCCAGCAGCACGGCCGGGAACTATGGCTACACCTTC. This translates into CASSTAGNYGYTF.

CDR3 DNA sequence: TGTGCCAGCAGCTTAGGGCAGAATGAGCAGTTCTTC. Translated, it gives CASSLGQNEQFF. The rearrangement uses TRBV5-4 and TRBJ2-1; D uncertain. There are 12 residues in the CDR3. The V and J ends lost 2 bases and 7 bases respectively, with 7 bases between them. Germline assignment: CDR1 SGHNT and CDR2 YYREEE (reference sequence). The whole variable domain, filled in from reference TRBV5-4 and TRBJ2-1, reads ETGVTQSPTHLIKTRGQQVTLRCSSQSGHNTVSWYQQALGQGPQFIFQYYREEENGRGNFPPRFSGLQFPNYSSELNVNALELDDSALYLCASSLGQNEQFFGPGTRLTVL.

The chain joins TRBV19 to TRBJ1-1; TRBD1 matches 10 bases. Trimming at V came to 5 bases and at J to 0 bases, leaving 12 bases not matched to a gene. CDR3 length: 18 residues. CDR1 is LNHDA, CDR2 SQIVND, per germline (reference sequence). This chain's CDR3 is CASSDKTGGFRMNTEAFF. CDR3 nucleotide sequence: TGTGCCAGTAGTGATAAGACAGGGGGCTTCAGAATGAACACTGAAGCTTTCTTT.

The chain recombines TRBV5-1 with TRBJ2-1; no reliable D call. CDR3 length: 15 residues. V was clipped by 2 bases and J by 6 bases, with 15 bases between them. Germline CDR1 SGHRS, CDR2 YFSETQ. Here the CDR3 DNA reads TGCGCCAGCAGCTTCCCCTTAGGTAGCAGCAATGAGCAGTTCTTC. Protein: CASSFPLGSSNEQFF.

J is TRBJ1-1 and V is TRBV7-8, with TRBD1 matching over 7 bases. In germline, CDR1 is SGHVS, CDR2 FQNEAQ. The junction had 5 bases not matched to a gene; V was cut back by 3 bases and J by 4 bases. The CDR3 totals 14 residues. This chain's CDR3 is CASSFRRGLTEAFF. Here the CDR3 DNA reads TGTGCCAGCAGCTTTAGAAGGGGGCTCACTGAAGCTTTCTTT.

This clone was found a few times. The chain employs TRBV9 and TRBJ2-2, with D possibly being TRBD1 (6 bases). The ends were cut back, 0 bases at V and 5 bases at J, with 8 bases in the middle. Germline assignment: CDR1 SGDLS and CDR2 YYNGEE. The CDR3 sequence is 14 residues long. DNA of the CDR3: TGTGCCAGCAGCGTAGTAGGACAGACCGGGGAGCTGTTTTTT. Translation: CASSVVGQTGELFF.